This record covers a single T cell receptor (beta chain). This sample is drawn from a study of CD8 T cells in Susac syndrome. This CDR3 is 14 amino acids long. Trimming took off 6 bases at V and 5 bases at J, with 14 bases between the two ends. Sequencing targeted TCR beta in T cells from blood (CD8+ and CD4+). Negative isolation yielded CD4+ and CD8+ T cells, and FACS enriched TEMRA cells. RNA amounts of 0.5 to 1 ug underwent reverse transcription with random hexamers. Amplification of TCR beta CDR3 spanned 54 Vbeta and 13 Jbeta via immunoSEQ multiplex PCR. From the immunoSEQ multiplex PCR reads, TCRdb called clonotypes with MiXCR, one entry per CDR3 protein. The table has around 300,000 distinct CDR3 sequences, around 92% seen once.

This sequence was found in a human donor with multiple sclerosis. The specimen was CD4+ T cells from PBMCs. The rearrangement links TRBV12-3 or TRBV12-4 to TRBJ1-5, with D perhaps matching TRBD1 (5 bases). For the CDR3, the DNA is TGTGCCAGCAGACCCTCTGGGGGGGATCAGCCCCAGCATTTT. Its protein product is CASRPSGGDQPQHF.